The T cell receptor beta chain under discussion was sequenced for a study of T-cell memory formation after mild COVID-19. For the study at large: Largely, the TCR clusters proved donor specific.

As to this clonotype: Its antigen remains unidentified.

Study results and limitations: Memory from before infection featured some responding clones, which suggests cross-reactive memory joined.

After 5'RACE with constant-segment primers, TCR alpha and TCR beta cDNA libraries carrying sample barcodes and UMIs were obtained. TCRdb fed the 5' RACE reads into MiXCR, producing one record per CDR3 protein. The sample includes 50,000 or so distinct CDR3 sequences, 9.3% seen only once; the top ten take about 11%. Trimming shortened V by 5 bases and J by 7 bases, and 21 bases separated the two germline ends. The CDR3 has 16 residues. Germline V CDR1 and CDR2: GTSNPN, SVGIG (reference sequence). The TCR sequence derives from an adult woman who had mild COVID-19 (a few samples of this study predate the infection). Cell type and time point are not known. Sequenced input: PBMCs or a T cell subset sorted from them (not recorded which). The gene calls are TRBV30 and TRBJ1-6, with TRBD1 as a possible D gene (6 bases). The DNA of the CDR3 is TGTGCCTGGGACGATACAGGGCCTCCCGGGAATTCACCCCTCCACTTT. Encoded protein: CAWDDTGPPGNSPLHF.